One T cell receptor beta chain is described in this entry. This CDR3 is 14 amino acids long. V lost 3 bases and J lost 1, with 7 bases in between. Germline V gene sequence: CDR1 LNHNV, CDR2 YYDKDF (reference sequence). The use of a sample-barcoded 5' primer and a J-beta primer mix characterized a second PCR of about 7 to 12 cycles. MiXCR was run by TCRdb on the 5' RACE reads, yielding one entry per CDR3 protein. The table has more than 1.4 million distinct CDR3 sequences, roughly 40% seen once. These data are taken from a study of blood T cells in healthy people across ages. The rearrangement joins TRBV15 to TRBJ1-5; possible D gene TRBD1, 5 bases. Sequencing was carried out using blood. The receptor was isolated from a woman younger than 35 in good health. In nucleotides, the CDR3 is TGTGCCACCAGCAGGGCAGGGAGCAATCAGCCCCAGCATTTT. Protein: CATSRAGSNQPQHF.